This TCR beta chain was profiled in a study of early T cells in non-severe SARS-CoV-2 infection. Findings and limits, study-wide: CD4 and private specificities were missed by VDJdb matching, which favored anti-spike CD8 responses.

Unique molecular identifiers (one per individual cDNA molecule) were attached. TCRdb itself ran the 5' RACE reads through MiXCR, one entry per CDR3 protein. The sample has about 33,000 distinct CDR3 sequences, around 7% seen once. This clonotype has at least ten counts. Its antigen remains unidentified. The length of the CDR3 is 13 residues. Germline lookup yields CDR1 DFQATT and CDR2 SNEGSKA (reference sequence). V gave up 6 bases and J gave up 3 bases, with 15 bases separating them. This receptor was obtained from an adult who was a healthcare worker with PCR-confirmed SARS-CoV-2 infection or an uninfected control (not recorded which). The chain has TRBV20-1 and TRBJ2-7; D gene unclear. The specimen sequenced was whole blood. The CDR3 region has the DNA TGCAGTGCCCCCCTGGCTGGGGTCTACGAGCAGTACTTC. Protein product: CSAPLAGVYEQYF.